One sample yielded the 15 T cell receptor beta chains listed below, sequenced in a study of follicular helper T cells after annual influenza vaccination. Sequenced by immunoSEQ multiplex PCR; TCRdb stores in-frame clones only, minus some. The profile covers about 14,000 clones, with around 75% appearing a single time and 0.44% taken by the ten largest. The time point: 2015-2016 season, pre-vaccination. The input for sequencing was CXCR5- memory CD4+ T cells sorted from blood, taken on the day of influenza vaccination. The source is an adult who received the influenza vaccine.

This chain joins TRBV7-2 and TRBJ1-5; D gene ambiguous. The CDR3 extends over 13 amino acids. Germline CDR1 SGHTA, CDR2 FQGNSA. The V end lost 0 bases, the J end lost 3 bases, and 3 bases lay between the germline ends. In DNA, the CDR3 is TGTGCCAGCAGCTTAGCCCCCAATCAGCCCCAGCATTTT. As protein: CASSLAPNQPQHF.

This clone has more than one count but fewer than ten. The V gene is TRBV30, the J gene TRBJ1-5; D remains unclear. This CDR3 is built from 14 residues. Trimming cost V 1 base and J 3 bases, with 10 bases left between them. Germline V lookup: CDR1 GTSNPN, CDR2 SVGIG (reference sequence). The DNA for the CDR3 is TGTGCCTGGAGTGAGCTATTGGCCAATCAGCCCCAGCATTTT. The encoded protein is CAWSELLANQPQHF.

The J gene is TRBJ2-5, the V gene TRBV2, with 7 bases fitting TRBD1. The germline V gene encodes CDR1 SNHLY and CDR2 FYNNEI. The trim removed 6 bases at V and 3 bases at J, leaving 10 bases unmatched. The CDR3 is 15 residues long. Here the CDR3 reads CASRRQGTAKETQYF. The CDR3 DNA sequence: TGTGCCAGCAGAAGACAGGGCACCGCCAAAGAGACCCAGTACTTC. Based on the CDR3 plus reference TRBV2 and TRBJ2-5, the full variable domain is EPEVTQTPSHQVTQMGQEVILRCVPISNHLYFYWYRQILGQKVEFLVSFYNNEISEKSEIFDDQFSVERPDGSNFTLKIRSTKLEDSAMYFCASRRQGTAKETQYFGPGTRLLVL.

The gene calls are TRBV7-2 and TRBJ2-7; 9 nucleotides match TRBD1. Germline CDR1 is SGHTA and CDR2 is FQGNSA. After removal of 8 bases from V and 6 bases from J, the junction contained 5 bases not matched to a gene. The CDR3 has 12 residues. The CDR3 nucleotides read TGTGCCAGCGCCGGGACAGGGAGCGAGCAGTACTTC. It encodes CASAGTGSEQYF.

This clone showed up just once. The V call is TRBV15, the J call TRBJ2-3, with D uncertain. The V gene's germline CDR1 is LNHNV and CDR2 YYDKDF (reference sequence). The length of the CDR3 is 18 residues. V shed 0 bases and J shed 2 bases, with 18 bases lying between them. The CDR3 region is CATSRDRRKIGFTDTQYF. The CDR3, as DNA: TGTGCCACCAGCAGAGATCGAAGGAAAATCGGGTTCACAGATACGCAGTATTTT.

The V call is TRBV7-9, the J call TRBJ2-7; D is possibly TRBD2 (6 bases). Germline CDR1 and CDR2: SEHNR and FQNEAQ (reference sequence). V was pared by 1 base and J by 4 bases, with 8 bases between. The length of the CDR3 is 13 residues. CDR3 region: CASSLGDLYEQYF. The CDR3 DNA reads as TGTGCCAGCAGCTTAGGGGACTTGTACGAGCAGTACTTC.

The gene calls are TRBV21-1 and TRBJ1-4; the DNA was not used to check the table's D call, TRBD1. TRBV21-1 is a known pseudogene. This CDR3 contains 15 residues. The CDR3 region has the DNA TGTGCCAGCAGCAAAACAGGGGGCGCCCGAGAAAAACTGTTTTTT. Translating it yields CASSKTGGAREKLFF.

This sequence joins TRBV21-1 and TRBJ1-1; the DNA was not compared with TRBD1, the D call given in the table. TRBV21-1 counts as a pseudogene. CDR3 length: 17 amino acids. DNA of the CDR3: TGTGCCAGCAGGCAGGAAATAGGCTACACAATTCGCACTGAAGCTTTCTTT. It yields the protein CASRQEIGYTIRTEAFF.

This clone was counted once. This chain connects TRBV5-1 to TRBJ1-6; 7 bases are a match to TRBD1. In germline, CDR1 is SGHRS, CDR2 YFSETQ. V gave up 4 bases and J gave up 4 bases; unmatched junction bases: 8. The CDR3 is made up of 16 amino acids. The CDR3 loop reads CASSEQGGNYNSPLHF. The CDR3 DNA follows: TGCGCCAGCAGCGAGCAGGGGGGAAATTATAATTCACCCCTCCACTTT.

The chain links TRBV18 to TRBJ2-7; no firm D call. Deletions cut 6 bases from V and 7 bases from J, with 10 bases between. CDR1 and CDR2 (germline): KGHSH, LQKENI. This CDR3 comprises 11 residues. The CDR3 loop reads CASSQALEQYF. CDR3 bases: TGTGCCAGCTCGCAAGCCTTGGAGCAGTACTTC. Full variable domain (missing parts from reference TRBV18 and TRBJ2-7): NAGVMQNPRHLVRRRGQEARLRCSPMKGHSHVYWYRQLPEEGLKFMVYLQKENIIDESGMPKERFSAEFPKEGPSILRIQQVVRGDSAAYFCASSQALEQYFGPGTRLTVT.

This clone came up a few times. The chain combines TRBV7-9 with TRBJ1-4, with D hard to call. The CDR3 spans 13 residues. The ends were cut back, 2 bases at V and 8 bases at J, with 9 bases in the middle. Germline loops: CDR1 SEHNR, CDR2 FQNEAQ (reference sequence). The CDR3 is CASSLPPDEKLFF. CDR3 nucleotide sequence: TGTGCCAGCAGCTTACCCCCCGACGAAAAACTGTTTTTT.

The rearrangement uses TRBV7-2 and TRBJ2-1; D is possibly TRBD2 (7 bases). CDR3 length: 15 amino acids. The V end was cut by 5 bases, the J end by 4 bases, with 15 bases between. Germline V gives CDR1 SGHTA, CDR2 FQGNSA. CDR3: CASSPLGGGYNEQFF. CDR3 sequence (DNA): TGTGCCAGCAGCCCTCTAGGGGGGGGGTACAATGAGCAGTTCTTC.

This clone was recorded a few times. The chain couples TRBV5-1 to TRBJ2-1, with 13 bases that match TRBD2. J lost 12 bases, V lost 4 bases, and 10 bases had no gene match. The CDR3 contains 15 residues. In germline, CDR1 is SGHRS, CDR2 YFSETQ. CDR3 DNA sequence: TGCGCCAGCAGCCCCGGGACTAGCGGGGCCCAGGGGCAGTTCTTC. Translating it yields CASSPGTSGAQGQFF. Based on the CDR3 plus reference TRBV5-1 and TRBJ2-1, the full variable domain is KAGVTQTPRYLIKTRGQQVTLSCSPISGHRSVSWYQQTPGQGLQFLFEYFSETQRNKGNFPGRFSGRQFSNSRSEMNVSTLELGDSALYLCASSPGTSGAQGQFFGPGTRLTVL.

The chain recombines TRBV6-5 with TRBJ2-7; 8 bases are shared with TRBD2. From germline, CDR1 is MNHEY and CDR2 SVGAGI. This CDR3 is 14 amino acids long. The trim removed 6 bases at V and 3 bases at J, leaving 7 bases unmatched. This CDR3 is CASSSPGGSYEQYF. The DNA for the CDR3 is TGTGCCAGCAGCTCCCCGGGGGGGAGCTACGAGCAGTACTTC.

This clone occurred a few times. The chain has TRBV19 and TRBJ1-2; perhaps TRBD1 as D (5 bases). V lost 3 bases to trimming and J lost 4 bases, with 12 bases between them. The V gene's germline CDR1 is LNHDA and CDR2 SQIVND (reference sequence). This CDR3 comprises 14 residues. The chain's CDR3 is CASSIKTEIYGYTF. The DNA of the CDR3 is TGTGCCAGTAGTATCAAGACAGAGATCTATGGCTACACCTTC.